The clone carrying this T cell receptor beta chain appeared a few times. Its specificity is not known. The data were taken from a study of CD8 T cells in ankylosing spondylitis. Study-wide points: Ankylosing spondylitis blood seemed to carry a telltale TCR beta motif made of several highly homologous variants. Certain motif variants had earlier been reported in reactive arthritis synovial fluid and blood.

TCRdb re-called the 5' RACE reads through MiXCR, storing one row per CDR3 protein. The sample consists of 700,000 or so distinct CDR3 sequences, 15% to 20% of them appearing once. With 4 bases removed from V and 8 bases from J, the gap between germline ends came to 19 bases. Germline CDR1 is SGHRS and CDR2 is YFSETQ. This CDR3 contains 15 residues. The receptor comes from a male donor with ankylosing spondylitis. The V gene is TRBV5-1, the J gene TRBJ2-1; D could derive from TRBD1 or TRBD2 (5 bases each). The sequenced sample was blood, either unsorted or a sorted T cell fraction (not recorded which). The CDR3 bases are TGCGCCAGCAGCATTTACGGGGCATCTTTGGATGAGCAGTTCTTC. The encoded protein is CASSIYGASLDEQFF.